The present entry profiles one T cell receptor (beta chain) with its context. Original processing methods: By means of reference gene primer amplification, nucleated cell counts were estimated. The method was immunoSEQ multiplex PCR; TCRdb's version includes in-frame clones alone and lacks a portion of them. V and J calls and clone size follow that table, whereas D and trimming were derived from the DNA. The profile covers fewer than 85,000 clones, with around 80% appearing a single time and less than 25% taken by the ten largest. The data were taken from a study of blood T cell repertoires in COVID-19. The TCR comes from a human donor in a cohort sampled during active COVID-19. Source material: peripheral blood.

CDR3 amino acids: CASSRAGEQYF. The CDR3 bases are TGTGCCAGCTCACGGGCGGGAGAGCAGTACTTC. The rearrangement joins TRBV18 to TRBJ2-7, with TRBD2 as a possible D gene (6 bases). Germline loops: CDR1 KGHSH, CDR2 LQKENI. V shed 4 bases and J shed 7 bases, with 8 bases lying between them. CDR3 length: 11 amino acids.